The clone carrying this T cell receptor (beta chain) was detected only a few times. Its antigen remains unknown. A second about 7 to 11 cycle PCR used barcoded and J-beta primers. TCRdb re-called the 5' RACE reads through MiXCR, storing one row per CDR3 protein. The profile shows under 2,000,000 distinct CDR3 sequences, around 48% of them singletons. CDR3 length: 13 amino acids. Germline assignment: CDR1 MNHNS and CDR2 SASEGT. The ends were cut back, 3 bases at V and 4 bases at J, with 10 bases in the middle. Extraction yielded at least 5 micrograms of total RNA per sample. These data originate in a study of blood T cells in healthy people across ages. Study results and caveats: Across samples, TCR beta diversity tracked strongly with naive T cell percentage. The recorded TCR beta diversity per million T cells decreased in a roughly linear manner with age.

The TCR sequence derives from a woman in her 40s in good health. The chain employs TRBV6-1 and TRBJ2-7; D is perhaps TRBD1 (6 bases). What was sequenced was blood. The CDR3 DNA follows: TGTGCCAGCAGTGAGAGGCAGGGGTACGAGCAGTACTTC. Amino acids: CASSERQGYEQYF.